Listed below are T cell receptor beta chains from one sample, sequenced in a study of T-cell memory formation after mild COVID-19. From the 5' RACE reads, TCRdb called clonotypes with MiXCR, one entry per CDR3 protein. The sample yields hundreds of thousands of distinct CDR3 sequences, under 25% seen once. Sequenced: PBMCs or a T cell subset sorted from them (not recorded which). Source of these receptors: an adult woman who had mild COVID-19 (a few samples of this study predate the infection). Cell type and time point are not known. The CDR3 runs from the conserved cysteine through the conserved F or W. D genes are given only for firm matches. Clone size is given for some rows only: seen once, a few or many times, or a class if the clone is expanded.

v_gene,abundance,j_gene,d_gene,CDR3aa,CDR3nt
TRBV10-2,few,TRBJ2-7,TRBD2,CASSESQRGGEQYF,TGCGCCAGCAGTGAGTCGCAGCGGGGAGGCGAGCAGTACTTC
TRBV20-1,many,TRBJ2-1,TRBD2,CSATPGRGLANEQFF,TGCAGTGCTACCCCTGGAAGGGGACTAGCTAATGAGCAGTTCTTC
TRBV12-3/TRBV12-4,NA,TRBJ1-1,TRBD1,CASYRTGNTEAFF,TGTGCCAGCTACCGGACAGGTAACACTGAAGCTTTCTTT
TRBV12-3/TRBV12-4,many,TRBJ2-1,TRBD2,CASSFGGGGYNEQFF,TGTGCCAGCAGTTTCGGCGGGGGAGGATACAATGAGCAGTTCTTC
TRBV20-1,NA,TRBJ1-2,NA,CSARDFRVHYGYTF,TGCAGTGCTAGAGACTTTCGGGTACACTATGGCTACACCTTC
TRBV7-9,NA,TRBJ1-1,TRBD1,CASSSRGLLDTEAFF,TGTGCCAGCAGTTCCAGGGGGCTTTTGGACACTGAAGCTTTCTTT
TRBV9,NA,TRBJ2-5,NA,CACSVGSGDAQYF,TGTGCCTGCAGCGTAGGGTCAGGGGATGCCCAGTACTTC
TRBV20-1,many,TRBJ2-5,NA,CSARSGSQETQYF,TGCAGTGCTAGGTCCGGGAGCCAAGAGACCCAGTACTTC
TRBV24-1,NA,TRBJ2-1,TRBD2,CATEAGGSYNEQFF,TGTGCCACCGAAGCGGGGGGGTCCTACAATGAGCAGTTCTTC
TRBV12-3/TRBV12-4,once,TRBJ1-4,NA,CASSPPPLGEKLFF,TGTGCCAGCAGCCCCCCACCCCTGGGTGAAAAACTGTTTTTT
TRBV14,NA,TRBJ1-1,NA,CASSQASGGTEAFF,TGTGCCAGCAGCCAAGCCAGCGGGGGCACTGAAGCTTTCTTT
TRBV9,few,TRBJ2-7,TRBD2,CASSVATSGLAGIEQYF,TGTGCCAGCAGCGTAGCTACGTCCGGACTAGCGGGAATCGAGCAGTACTTC
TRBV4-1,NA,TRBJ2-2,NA,CASSQGAAGNTGELFF,TGCGCCAGCAGCCAGGGTGCCGCCGGTAACACCGGGGAGCTGTTTTTT
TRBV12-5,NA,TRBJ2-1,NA,CASGLYSENEQFF,TGTGCTAGTGGCCTATATAGCGAAAATGAGCAGTTCTTC
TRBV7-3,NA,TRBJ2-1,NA,CASSSSLVGGYNEQFF,TGTGCCAGCAGCTCCTCCCTCGTGGGGGGCTACAATGAGCAGTTCTTC
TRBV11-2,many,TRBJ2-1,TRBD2,CASGIAGGPGNEQFF,TGTGCCAGCGGAATAGCGGGAGGGCCGGGAAATGAGCAGTTCTTC
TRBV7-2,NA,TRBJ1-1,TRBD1,CASSPQGAVNTEAFF,TGTGCCAGCAGCCCCCAGGGGGCCGTGAACACTGAAGCTTTCTTT
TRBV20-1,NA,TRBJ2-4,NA,CSALDRLAKNIQYF,TGCAGTGCTTTGGACAGATTAGCCAAAAACATTCAGTACTTC
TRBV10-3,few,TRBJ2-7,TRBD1,CAISPGQSGDEQYF,TGTGCCATCAGCCCGGGACAGAGCGGCGACGAGCAGTACTTC
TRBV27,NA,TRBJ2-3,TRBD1,CASSPRDRGRDTQYF,TGTGCCAGCAGTCCCAGGGACAGGGGTAGAGATACGCAGTATTTT
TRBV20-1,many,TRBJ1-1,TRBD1,CSARGTGDTEAFF,TGCAGTGCTAGAGGGACAGGGGACACTGAAGCTTTCTTT
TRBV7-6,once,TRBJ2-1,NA,CASQPQGIPYNEQFF,TGTGCCAGCCAACCTCAGGGTATCCCCTACAATGAGCAGTTCTTC
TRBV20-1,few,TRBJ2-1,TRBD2,CSAELAEHYNEQFF,TGCAGTGCTGAACTAGCGGAGCATTACAATGAGCAGTTCTTC
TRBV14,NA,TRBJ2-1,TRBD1,CASSQVDRVYNEQFF,TGTGCCAGCAGCCAGGTGGACAGGGTTTACAATGAGCAGTTCTTC
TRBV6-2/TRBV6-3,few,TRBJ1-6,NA,CASNNGVALHF,TGTGCCAGCAACAACGGGGTGGCCCTCCACTTT